The T cell receptor beta chain under discussion was sequenced for a study of blood T cell repertoires in COVID-19. Original processing methods: Estimated nucleated cell counts came from reference gene primer amplification. Some clones are missing from TCRdb's copy, which holds only in-frame ones; the method was immunoSEQ multiplex PCR. From that table come the V and J calls and clone size; the DNA was used to work out D and trimming. The table shows 110,000 to 150,000 clones, with approximately 87% occurring only once. The V and J ends lost 8 bases and 6 bases respectively, with 14 bases between them. The CDR3 loop spans 12 amino acids. Germline V gene sequence: CDR1 SEHNR, CDR2 FQNEAQ (reference sequence).

Input material: peripheral blood. The TCR comes from a woman between 40 and 50 years old with acute or convalescent COVID-19. The chain recombines TRBV7-9 with TRBJ2-7, with D maybe TRBD2 (6 bases). In nucleotides, the CDR3 is TGTGCCAGCGGGGGGAGGACTCCCGAGCAGTACTTC. It specifies CASGGRTPEQYF.